The sequence of this T cell receptor (beta chain) was determined in a study of shared clonotypes between healthy human individuals. Naive CD45RA+ and memory CD45RA-negative subsets were split from CD4+ cells. Whole-study findings and limits: Clonotypes shared by all four sorted-subset donors had higher generation probabilities than non-shared clonotypes.

Germline V gene sequence: CDR1 MNHEY, CDR2 SMNVEV (reference sequence). The CDR3 has 13 residues. Trimming cost V 2 bases and J 4 bases, with 8 bases left between them. Turning to this clone: The antigen remains undetermined.

Here immunoSEQ multiplex PCR was the method, and the copy in TCRdb shows in-frame clones only, minus some. The table lists approximately 1.4 million clones, approximately 98% of them singletons, with approximately 0.44% in the top ten. The clonotype was recovered from a young man in good health. Sequenced material: naive CD4+ T cells sorted from blood. Subset defined: CD45RA+ positively selected. The chain is built from TRBV27 and TRBJ1-1; D unclear. DNA for the CDR3: TGTGCCAGCAGTTTAGGGCGGCCCACTGAAGCTTTCTTT. Protein: CASSLGRPTEAFF.